The 25 T cell receptor beta chains presented below share a single source sample, sequenced in a study of monozygotic twins with cystic fibrosis. Some clones are missing from TCRdb's copy, which holds only in-frame ones; the method was immunoSEQ multiplex PCR. The data show 35,000 or so clones, with under 90% seen just once and about 1.8% held by the top ten. The sample was blood. The receptors come from a girl aged 2-10 years with cystic fibrosis.

The chain has TRBV16 and TRBJ1-5; 10 bases align to TRBD1. The junction had 2 bases not matched to a gene; V was cut back by 4 bases and J by 5 bases. Germline loops: CDR1 KGHSY, CDR2 FQNENV. The CDR3 sequence is 14 residues long. Here the CDR3 DNA reads TGTGCCAGCAGCCTTGGACAGGGGGATCAGCCCCAGCATTTT. Translation: CASSLGQGDQPQHF.

The rearrangement joins TRBV6-1 to TRBJ2-7; D unclear. In germline, CDR1 is MNHNS, CDR2 SASEGT. The ends were cut back, 4 bases at V and 4 bases at J, with 2 bases in the middle. This CDR3 is 10 amino acids long. CDR3 residues: CASSAYEQYF. The CDR3 DNA follows: TGTGCCAGCAGTGCTTACGAGCAGTACTTC.

The V and J genes are TRBV6-5 and TRBJ1-1; D gene ambiguous. From germline, CDR1 is MNHEY and CDR2 SVGAGI. Trimming removed 2 bases at V and 4 bases at J, with 8 bases between. The CDR3 covers 13 residues. The CDR3 DNA is TGTGCCAGCAGTTACATGGCGGGCACTGAAGCTTTCTTT. This sequence encodes CASSYMAGTEAFF.

This clone appeared a few times. The gene calls are TRBV6-1 and TRBJ1-6; D perhaps matches TRBD1 (6 bases). Trimming shortened V by 3 bases and J by 8 bases, and 17 bases separated the two germline ends. Looked up from germline, CDR1 is MNHNS and CDR2 is SASEGT. The CDR3 covers 16 residues. Here the CDR3 DNA reads TGTGCCAGCAGTGAGAGCTCACAGGGTTCGCATTCACCCCTCCACTTT. Its translation: CASSESSQGSHSPLHF.

This clone was counted a few times. The chain links TRBV2 to TRBJ2-3; 12 nucleotides line up with TRBD2. Germline assignment: CDR1 SNHLY and CDR2 FYNNEI. CDR3 length: 15 amino acids. V was clipped by 8 bases and J by 2 bases; unmatched bases: 5. The CDR3 DNA is TGTGCCAGCGGCACTAGCGGGGGGAACACAGATACGCAGTATTTT. This translates into CASGTSGGNTDTQYF.

The count of this clone is one. This chain connects TRBV25-1 to TRBJ1-6; no clear D. This CDR3 contains 16 residues. Germline CDR1 and CDR2: MGHDK and SYGVNS. Trimming shortened V by 3 bases and J by 7 bases, and 16 bases separated the two germline ends. The CDR3 region has the DNA TGTGCCAGCAGTGACCCAACCGGGATCGACAATTCACCCCTCCACTTT. Translated, it gives CASSDPTGIDNSPLHF.

The DNA for the CDR3 is TGCAGTGCCGGACAGGATGGCTACACCTTC. Amino acids: CSAGQDGYTF. The chain employs TRBV20-1 and TRBJ1-2; TRBD1 matches 7 bases. Per germline, CDR1 DFQATT and CDR2 SNEGSKA (reference sequence). The CDR3 has 10 residues. The ends lost 6 bases at V and 6 bases at J; junction bases unmatched: 1.

The chain links TRBV6-1 to TRBJ2-7, with D tentatively TRBD1 (7 bases). This CDR3 has 15 residues. V was shortened by 4 bases and J by 0 bases, with 13 bases between the two germline ends. CDR1 and CDR2 (germline): MNHNS, SASEGT. The CDR3 is CASSVTGDSSYEQYF. In nucleotides, the CDR3 is TGTGCCAGCAGTGTAACGGGGGACAGCTCCTACGAGCAGTACTTC.

The chain carries TRBV6-1 and TRBJ1-1, with D tentatively TRBD1 (6 bases). Germline loops: CDR1 MNHNS, CDR2 SASEGT. Deletions cut 2 bases from V and 0 bases from J, with 16 bases between. This CDR3 is built from 17 residues. The CDR3 is CASSEPAPQGLNTEAFF. The CDR3 DNA is TGTGCCAGCAGTGAACCCGCCCCACAGGGATTGAACACTGAAGCTTTCTTT.

V and J are TRBV6-1 and TRBJ1-1, with D unresolved. Germline values: CDR1 MNHNS, CDR2 SASEGT. V lost 0 bases, J lost 0 bases, and 20 bases lay in between. The CDR3 covers 19 residues. The CDR3 sequence: CASSEAITVWAAMNTEAFF. The DNA of the CDR3 is TGTGCCAGCAGTGAAGCGATAACAGTCTGGGCTGCGATGAACACTGAAGCTTTCTTT.

The chain is built from TRBV7-2 and TRBJ2-3; TRBD2 matches 8 bases. Trimming at V came to 7 bases and at J to 4 bases, leaving 10 bases not matched to a gene. The CDR3 length is 15 residues. Germline CDR1 and CDR2: SGHTA and FQGNSA. The CDR3 loop reads CASIPGPSGPDTQYF. CDR3 bases: TGTGCCAGCATCCCGGGGCCTAGCGGGCCAGATACGCAGTATTTT.

Comment on this clone: This sample also contains other DNA sequences that code for the same CDR3. The chain uses TRBV5-1 and TRBJ2-7; the D is unclear. CDR1 and CDR2 (germline): SGHRS, YFSETQ. Trimming cost V 0 bases and J 4 bases, with 8 bases left between them. This CDR3 has 13 amino acids. CDR3 sequence reads: CASSLASGYEQYF. The CDR3, as DNA: TGCGCCAGCAGCTTGGCATCCGGATACGAGCAGTACTTC.

This clone was seen a handful of times. The chain uses TRBV18 and TRBJ1-1, with TRBD1 as a possible D gene (5 bases). Germline V gene lookup returns CDR1 KGHSH and CDR2 LQKENI. The CDR3 totals 14 residues. Between the trimmed V and J ends, which lost 5 bases and 3 bases, there was a span of 13 bases. The CDR3 loop is CASSSNGGDTEAFF. In DNA form, the CDR3 reads TGTGCCAGCTCATCTAACGGGGGTGACACTGAAGCTTTCTTT.

The chain is built from TRBV5-5 and TRBJ2-7; TRBD2 is a possible D gene (6 bases). Germline V gene lookup returns CDR1 SGHKS and CDR2 YYEKEE (reference sequence). The CDR3 is 12 amino acids. The V end was cut by 2 bases, the J end by 5 bases, with 8 bases between. The CDR3 sequence is CASSFPSDEQYF. The DNA for the CDR3 is TGTGCCAGCAGCTTCCCTAGCGACGAGCAGTACTTC.

The genes are TRBV5-8 and TRBJ1-5; D may be TRBD1 (5 bases). CDR1 is SGHTS and CDR2 is YDEGEE in the germline V gene. The CDR3 is 16 residues long. V lost 4 bases and J 4 bases, leaving 18 bases between the germline ends. The CDR3 region has the DNA TGTGCCAGCAGCCCTGAGGGGCAGGAGCTAAATCAGCCCCAGCATTTT. It yields the protein CASSPEGQELNQPQHF.

The V and J genes are TRBV9 and TRBJ1-6; TRBD1 matches at 7 bases. The V gene end was trimmed by 3 bases and the J gene end by 8 bases; junction bases not matched to a gene: 5. The CDR3 runs to 14 residues. Looked up from germline, CDR1 is SGDLS and CDR2 is YYNGEE. The CDR3 is CASSARDSYSPLHF. For the CDR3, the DNA is TGTGCCAGCAGCGCCCGGGACAGCTATTCACCCCTCCACTTT.

The chain recombines TRBV5-6 with TRBJ1-5; D is undetermined. The CDR3 contains 16 residues. The ends were cut back, 0 bases at V and 5 bases at J, with 15 bases in the middle. Looked up from germline, CDR1 is SGHDT and CDR2 is YYEEEE. The CDR3 spells CASSLAGSLLHQPQHF. The CDR3 DNA sequence: TGTGCCAGCAGCTTGGCGGGCTCCCTTCTTCATCAGCCCCAGCATTTT.

V usage is TRBV9 and J usage is TRBJ2-2; possibly TRBD2 for D (5 bases). V was cut by 0 bases and J by 5 bases, with 5 bases left in between. Germline V gene data show CDR1 as SGDLS and CDR2 as YYNGEE. The CDR3 covers 13 residues. The CDR3 DNA reads as TGTGCCAGCAGCGTAGGAGGGACCGGGGAGCTGTTTTTT. Protein: CASSVGGTGELFF.

This chain links TRBV14 with TRBJ2-3, with D perhaps TRBD2 (5 bases). The V and J ends lost 0 bases and 4 bases respectively, with 14 bases between them. The CDR3 has 16 amino acids. Germline lookup yields CDR1 SGHDN and CDR2 FVKESK. The CDR3 region is CASSQEVRGGSDTQYF. The CDR3 nucleotides are TGTGCCAGCAGCCAAGAGGTCCGGGGTGGGTCAGATACGCAGTATTTT.

V is TRBV7-9 and J is TRBJ2-3; D ambiguous. The germline V and J ends were trimmed by 4 bases and 0 bases, with 11 bases remaining between them. Germline V gene data show CDR1 as SEHNR and CDR2 as FQNEAQ (reference sequence). The CDR3 extends over 15 amino acids. The CDR3 DNA follows: TGTGCCAGCAGCTCAACGGACCGGAGCACAGATACGCAGTATTTT. Protein: CASSSTDRSTDTQYF.

The sample holds one count of this clone. The chain links TRBV29-1 to TRBJ1-2; D is uncertain. The CDR3 totals 13 residues. Germline values: CDR1 SQVTM, CDR2 ANQGSEA. With 0 bases removed from V and 8 bases from J, the gap between germline ends came to 13 bases. The CDR3 coding sequence is TGCAGCGTTGAAGATTGGGCAGTGGACGGCTACACCTTC. This translates into CSVEDWAVDGYTF. The full variable domain, with the rest looked up from reference TRBV29-1 and TRBJ1-2, is SAVISQKPSRDICQRGTSLTIQCQVDSQVTMMFWYRQQPGQSLTLIATANQGSEATYESGFVIDKFPISRPNLTFSTLTVSNMSPEDSSIYLCSVEDWAVDGYTFGSGTRLTVV.

This chain uses TRBV6-5 with TRBJ1-2; D call uncertain. Germline assignment: CDR1 MNHEY and CDR2 SVGAGI. The length of the CDR3 is 13 residues. Trimming shortened V by 6 bases and J by 4 bases, and 12 bases separated the two germline ends. In nucleotides, the CDR3 is TGTGCCAGCAGGGGCTTTAATCTCTATGGCTACACCTTC. It yields the protein CASRGFNLYGYTF.

This clone was detected only once. The chain joins TRBV7-9 to TRBJ2-7; D is unresolved. The CDR3 consists of 11 residues. CDR1 is SEHNR and CDR2 is FQNEAQ in the germline V gene (reference sequence). V lost 5 bases and J lost 5, with 7 bases in between. CDR3 bases: TGTGCCAGCAGCAGCAATGACGAGCAGTACTTC. Its translation: CASSSNDEQYF.

The chain recombines TRBV19 with TRBJ1-5; 8 bases fit TRBD1. This CDR3 comprises 16 residues. V dropped 3 bases and J dropped 2; count of bases not matched to a gene: 6. Germline loops: CDR1 LNHDA, CDR2 SQIVND (reference sequence). CDR3 coding DNA: TGTGCCAGTAGTATGCAGGGGGCGCGCGGCAATCAGCCCCAGCATTTT. This sequence encodes CASSMQGARGNQPQHF.

This clone was counted only a few times. The V and J genes are TRBV6-1 and TRBJ1-2, with D perhaps TRBD1 (6 bases). Looked up from germline, CDR1 is MNHNS and CDR2 is SASEGT. V lost 1 base and J 4 bases, leaving 10 bases between the germline ends. This CDR3 is built from 14 residues. The CDR3 region has the DNA TGTGCCAGCAGTGAAGGAACAGGGCTCTATGGCTACACCTTC. This translates into CASSEGTGLYGYTF.